This entry concerns a single T cell receptor beta chain. The antigen is not known. The protocol was immunoSEQ multiplex PCR, while the TCRdb copy is restricted to in-frame clones and leaves out a portion. The sample includes 70,000 to 100,000 clones, around 90% of them seen just once. These data are taken from a study of identifying expanded T cells in peripheral blood. Healthy donors had no documented immune events, such as infections, while sampled. Study-level results: Technical replicates showed roughly 1.2 changed clones; approximately 2 weeks 15 to 20; four weeks 19.

The clonotype originates from a person between 18 and 75 years old in good health. Sequenced sample: blood.

The CDR3 DNA sequence: TGTGCCAGCAGCTTGTCGGTGAACACTGAAGCTTTCTTT. It is translated as CASSLSVNTEAFF. J is TRBJ1-1 and V is TRBV5-5; D is unresolved. This CDR3 contains 13 residues. V lost 1 base, J lost 0 bases, and 4 bases lay in between. From germline, CDR1 is SGHKS and CDR2 YYEKEE (reference sequence).